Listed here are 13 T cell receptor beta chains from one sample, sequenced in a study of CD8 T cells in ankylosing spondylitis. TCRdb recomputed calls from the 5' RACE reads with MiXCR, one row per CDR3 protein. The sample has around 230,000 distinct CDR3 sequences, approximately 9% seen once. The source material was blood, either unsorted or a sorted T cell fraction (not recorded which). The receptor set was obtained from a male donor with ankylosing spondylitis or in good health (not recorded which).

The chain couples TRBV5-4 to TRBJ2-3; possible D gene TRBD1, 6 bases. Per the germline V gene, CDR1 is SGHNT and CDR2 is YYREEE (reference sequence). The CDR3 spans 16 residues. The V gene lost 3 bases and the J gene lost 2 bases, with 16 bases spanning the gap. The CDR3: CASSSDPDRFTDTQYF. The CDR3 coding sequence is TGTGCCAGCAGCTCGGACCCTGACAGGTTCACAGATACGCAGTATTTT.

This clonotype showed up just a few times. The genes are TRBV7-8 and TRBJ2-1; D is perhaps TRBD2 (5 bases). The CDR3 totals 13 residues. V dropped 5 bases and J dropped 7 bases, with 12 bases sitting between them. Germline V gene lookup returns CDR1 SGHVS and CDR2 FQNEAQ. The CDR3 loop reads CASSPTIRNEQFF. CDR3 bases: TGTGCCAGCAGCCCGACTATTCGGAATGAGCAGTTCTTC.

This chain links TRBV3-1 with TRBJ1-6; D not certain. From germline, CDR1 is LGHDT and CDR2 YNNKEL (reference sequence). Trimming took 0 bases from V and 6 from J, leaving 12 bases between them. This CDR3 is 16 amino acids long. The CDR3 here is CASSQDSELVNSPLHF. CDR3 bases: TGTGCCAGCAGCCAAGATAGCGAGCTCGTTAATTCACCCCTCCACTTT.

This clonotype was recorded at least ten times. CDR3 amino acids: CASGNGPDTQYF. CDR3 coding DNA: TGTGCCAGCGGCAACGGGCCAGATACGCAGTATTTT. The V gene is TRBV7-6, the J gene TRBJ2-3; D remains ambiguous. This CDR3 comprises 12 residues. Germline V lookup: CDR1 SGHVS, CDR2 FNYEAQ. Trimming removed 8 bases at V and 4 bases at J, with 10 bases between.

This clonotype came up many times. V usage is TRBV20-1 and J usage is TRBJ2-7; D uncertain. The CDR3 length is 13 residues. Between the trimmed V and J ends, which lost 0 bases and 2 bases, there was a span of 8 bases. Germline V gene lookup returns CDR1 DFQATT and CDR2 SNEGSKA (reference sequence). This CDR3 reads CSAREMDPYEQYF. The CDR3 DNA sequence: TGCAGTGCTAGAGAGATGGATCCCTACGAGCAGTACTTC.

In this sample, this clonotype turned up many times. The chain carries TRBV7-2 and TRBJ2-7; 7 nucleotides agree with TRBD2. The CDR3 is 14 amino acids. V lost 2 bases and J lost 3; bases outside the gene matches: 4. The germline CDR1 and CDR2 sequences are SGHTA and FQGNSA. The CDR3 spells CASSLLRGSYEQYF. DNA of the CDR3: TGTGCCAGCAGCTTATTGCGGGGGAGCTACGAGCAGTACTTC.

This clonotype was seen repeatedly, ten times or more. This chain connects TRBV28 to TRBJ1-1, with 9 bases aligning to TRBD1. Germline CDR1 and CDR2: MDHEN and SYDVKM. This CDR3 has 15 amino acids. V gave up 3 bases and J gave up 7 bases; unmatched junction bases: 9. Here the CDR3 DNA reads TGTGCCAGCAGTTTCCCGGGACAGGGCGGGTATGAAGCTTTCTTT. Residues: CASSFPGQGGYEAFF.

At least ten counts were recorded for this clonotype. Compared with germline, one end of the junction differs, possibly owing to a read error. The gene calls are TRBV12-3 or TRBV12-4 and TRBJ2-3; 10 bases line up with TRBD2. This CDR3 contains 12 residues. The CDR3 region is CASSSRTSGWHF. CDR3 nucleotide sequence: TGTGCCAGCAGTTCCCGGACTAGCGGATGGCATTTT.

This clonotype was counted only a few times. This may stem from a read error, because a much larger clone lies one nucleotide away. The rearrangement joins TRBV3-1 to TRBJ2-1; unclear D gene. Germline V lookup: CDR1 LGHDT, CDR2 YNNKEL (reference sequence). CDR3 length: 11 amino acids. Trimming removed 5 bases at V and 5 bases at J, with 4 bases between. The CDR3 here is CASSFHNEQFF. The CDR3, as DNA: TGTGCCAGCAGCTTTCACAATGAGCAGTTCTTC.

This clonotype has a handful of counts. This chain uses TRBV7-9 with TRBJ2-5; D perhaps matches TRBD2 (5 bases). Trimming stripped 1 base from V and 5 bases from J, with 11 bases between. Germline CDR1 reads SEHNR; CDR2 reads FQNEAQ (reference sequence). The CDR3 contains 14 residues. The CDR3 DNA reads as TGTGCCAGCAGCTTAGTGGACTCCTGGGAGACCCAGTACTTC. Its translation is CASSLVDSWETQYF.

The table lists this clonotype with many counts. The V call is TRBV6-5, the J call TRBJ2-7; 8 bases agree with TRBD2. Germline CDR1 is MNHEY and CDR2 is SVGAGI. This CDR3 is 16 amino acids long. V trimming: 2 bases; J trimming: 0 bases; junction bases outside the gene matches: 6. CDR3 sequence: CASSYGLAGFSYEQYF. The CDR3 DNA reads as TGTGCCAGCAGTTACGGGTTAGCGGGATTCTCCTACGAGCAGTACTTC.

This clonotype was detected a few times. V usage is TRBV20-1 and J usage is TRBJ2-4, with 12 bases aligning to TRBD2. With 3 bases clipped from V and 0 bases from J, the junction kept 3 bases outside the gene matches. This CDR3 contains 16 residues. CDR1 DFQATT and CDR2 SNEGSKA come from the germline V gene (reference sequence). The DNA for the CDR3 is TGCAGTGCTAGTGAACTAGCGGGGGGAGCCAAAAACATTCAGTACTTC. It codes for CSASELAGGAKNIQYF.

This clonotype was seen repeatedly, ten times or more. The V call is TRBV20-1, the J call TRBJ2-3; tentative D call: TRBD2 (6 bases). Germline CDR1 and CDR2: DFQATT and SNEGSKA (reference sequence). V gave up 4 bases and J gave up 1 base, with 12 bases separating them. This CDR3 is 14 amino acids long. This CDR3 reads CSATRASGTDTQYF. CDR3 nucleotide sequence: TGCAGTGCTACCCGGGCTAGCGGCACAGATACGCAGTATTTT.